The 14 T cell receptor beta chains in this list originate from one sample, sequenced in a study of regulatory T cells in long-lasting Graves disease. Assembly of TCR beta libraries relied on iRepertoire HTBI primers together with Arm-PCR of CDR3 regions. In TCRdb, the multiplex PCR reads were re-called with MiXCR into one record per CDR3 protein. The sample has 700,000 or so distinct CDR3 sequences; approximately 31% are singletons. As for time point: persistent/refractory GD, antithyroid drugs over 5 years with positive TRAb. Making the TCR library involved RNA that had been extracted from PBMCs. Sequenced material: peripheral blood mononuclear cells (PBMCs), taken when the disease was refractory, from a patient treated with antithyroid drugs. These receptors were collected from a female donor with Graves disease.

The chain is built from TRBV2 and TRBJ1-6; D is possibly TRBD1 (5 bases). CDR3 length: 15 residues. CDR1 and CDR2 from the germline V gene are SNHLY and FYNNEI. V lost 4 bases to trimming and J lost 3 bases, with 10 bases between them. CDR3 residues: CASSVGGGYNSPLHF. The CDR3 bases are TGTGCCAGCAGTGTTGGCGGGGGCTATAATTCACCCCTCCACTTT.

V is TRBV5-5 and J is TRBJ1-5, with TRBD1 identical over 7 bases. The CDR3 is made up of 15 amino acids. Germline trimming cut 5 bases from V and 1 base from J; bases unmatched to any gene: 6. CDR1 is SGHKS, CDR2 YYEKEE, per germline (reference sequence). CDR3 region: CASSTGEVSNQPQHF. CDR3 in DNA: TGTGCCAGCAGTACAGGGGAAGTGAGCAATCAGCCCCAGCATTTT.

The chain is built from TRBV29-1 and TRBJ1-1, with unresolved D. CDR3 size: 13 residues. From germline, CDR1 is SQVTM and CDR2 ANQGSEA. V dropped 3 bases and J dropped 7 bases, with 15 bases sitting between them. CDR3 in amino acids: CSVDIDVEDEAFF. The CDR3 DNA follows: TGCAGCGTTGATATCGATGTTGAGGATGAAGCTTTCTTT.

This clonotype came up many times. This CDR3 reads CASSLGAEETQYF. In DNA, the CDR3 is TGTGCCAGCAGTTTGGGGGCTGAAGAGACCCAGTACTTC. The J gene is TRBJ2-5, the V gene TRBV6-5, with a possible D match to TRBD1 (6 bases). Trimming pared 4 bases from V and 3 bases from J, leaving 9 bases between. Germline V gene sequence: CDR1 MNHEY, CDR2 SVGAGI. The CDR3 loop spans 13 amino acids.

The rearrangement joins TRBV19 to TRBJ2-7; D perhaps matches TRBD1 (7 bases). The V and J ends lost 5 bases and 0 bases respectively, with 17 bases between them. This CDR3 spans 16 amino acids. Germline values: CDR1 LNHDA, CDR2 SQIVND (reference sequence). The CDR3 nucleotides are TGTGCCAGTAGTTCTCGCGGGGACAGAAGCTCCTACGAGCAGTACTTC. Amino acids: CASSSRGDRSSYEQYF.

The V gene is TRBV11-2, the J gene TRBJ1-2; D possibly corresponds to TRBD1 (5 bases). The CDR3 length is 16 residues. Trimming removed 5 bases at V and 1 base at J, with 17 bases between. CDR1 and CDR2 from the germline V gene are SGHAT and FQNNGV. CDR3 nucleotides: TGTGCCAGCAGCGAATACTCCTACAGGAGTAACTATGGCTACACCTTC. It is translated as CASSEYSYRSNYGYTF.

This clonotype was observed many times. The chain is built from TRBV6-1 and TRBJ2-7; D gene uncertain. The CDR3 runs 12 residues. The germline V and J ends were trimmed by 1 base and 6 bases, with 7 bases remaining between them. CDR1 and CDR2 (germline): MNHNS, SASEGT. CDR3 sequence reads: CASSEVAREQYF. The CDR3 coding sequence is TGTGCCAGCAGTGAAGTCGCCCGCGAGCAGTACTTC.

The rearrangement links TRBV7-9 to TRBJ2-7, with TRBD2 as a possible D gene (6 bases). The CDR3 is made up of 15 amino acids. Germline assignment: CDR1 SEHNR and CDR2 FQNEAQ (reference sequence). The V end lost 0 bases, the J end lost 2 bases, and 11 bases lay between the germline ends. The CDR3: CASSLASGMTYEQYF. In DNA, the CDR3 is TGTGCCAGCAGCTTAGCTAGCGGAATGACCTACGAGCAGTACTTC.

This clonotype was observed many times. The chain couples TRBV6-4 to TRBJ2-5; D gene unclear. CDR3 length: 11 residues. Germline CDR1 and CDR2: MRHNA and SNTAGT. V shed 3 bases and J shed 4 bases, with 3 bases lying between them. As DNA, the CDR3 is TGTGCCAGCAGTGAAGGAGAGACCCAGTACTTC. This translates into CASSEGETQYF.

This clonotype was seen a handful of times. The gene calls are TRBV10-3 and TRBJ1-2; 9 bases align to TRBD1. CDR3 length: 20 amino acids. From germline, CDR1 is ENHRY and CDR2 SYGVKD. The junction had 18 bases not matched to a gene; V was cut back by 0 bases and J by 4 bases. Written as DNA, the CDR3 is TGTGCCATCAGTGAGTCAGGTACCAAGTCCGGGACAGGGCCTATCTATGGCTACACCTTC. It translates to CAISESGTKSGTGPIYGYTF.

For this clonotype: It is likely a read error: a sequence one base away is far more abundant. The genes are TRBV28 and TRBJ1-2; the D is unclear. CDR1 is MDHEN, CDR2 SYDVKM, per germline. Trimming removed 5 bases from V and 6 bases from J, with 13 bases in between. This CDR3 spans 13 amino acids. Written as DNA, the CDR3 is TGTGCCAGCAGTCGTATGGAGGGCGATGGCTACACCTTC. This codes for CASSRMEGDGYTF.

This clonotype was recorded a few times. At one of its ends the junction is not consistent with the germline gene, which may arise from a read error. V and J are TRBV11-2 and TRBJ2-7; 8 positions agree with TRBD2. Germline lookup yields CDR1 SGHAT and CDR2 FQNNGV. CDR3 length: 17 residues. The CDR3 coding sequence is TGTGCCGGCAGCCCGACTAAGAGGGGACTAGTCCCTTACGAGCAGTACTTC. Translation: CAGSPTKRGLVPYEQYF.

The CDR3 is CASGRNGRGVTGELFF. CDR3 DNA sequence: TGTGCTAGTGGCCGGAACGGACGGGGGGTCACCGGGGAGCTGTTTTTT. This chain connects TRBV12-5 to TRBJ2-2, with 7 nucleotides matching TRBD2. This CDR3 is built from 16 residues. Germline CDR1 LGHNT, CDR2 FRNRAP. V dropped 6 bases and J dropped 4; count of bases not matched to a gene: 11.

The chain joins TRBV6-5 to TRBJ2-3; the D is unclear. The length of the CDR3 is 12 residues. Trimming left V 2 bases short and J 2 bases short, with 2 bases between. Germline V CDR1 and CDR2: MNHEY, SVGAGI. The DNA for the CDR3 is TGTGCCAGCAGTTACGACACAGATACGCAGTATTTT. Protein sequence: CASSYDTDTQYF.